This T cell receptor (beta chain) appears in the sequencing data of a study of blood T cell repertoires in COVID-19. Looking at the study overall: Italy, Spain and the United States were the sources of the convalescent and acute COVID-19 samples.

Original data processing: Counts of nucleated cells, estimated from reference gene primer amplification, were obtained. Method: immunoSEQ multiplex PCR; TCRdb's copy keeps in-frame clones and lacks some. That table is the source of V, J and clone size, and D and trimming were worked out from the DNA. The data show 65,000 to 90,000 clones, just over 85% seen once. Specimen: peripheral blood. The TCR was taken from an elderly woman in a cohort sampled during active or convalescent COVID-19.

The CDR3 region has the DNA TGTGCCAGCAGCGTAATGGGCAGCAACAATGAGCAGTTCTTC. Translated: CASSVMGSNNEQFF. J is TRBJ2-1 and V is TRBV9; D not resolved. V dropped 1 base and J dropped 5 bases, with 10 bases sitting between them. The CDR3 sequence is 14 residues long. Per the germline V gene, CDR1 is SGDLS and CDR2 is YYNGEE.